The sequence of this T cell receptor beta chain was determined in a study of molecular identifiers for immune sequencing clone quantification. The study's findings and limits: Beyond 20 RNA copies, clones held over 99% of effector molecules, compared with under 1% in naive cells.

Sorted naive CD8 T cells were those defined as CD8+CD4-CCR7+CD45RA+. At least ten counts were recorded for this clonotype. Its antigen is unknown. Trimming at V came to 2 bases and at J to 5 bases, leaving 8 bases not matched to a gene. Germline V CDR1 and CDR2: SGHRS, YFSETQ. The CDR3 covers 15 residues. In TCRdb, the PCR reads were re-called with MiXCR into one record per CDR3 protein. The top ten clones hold roughly 0.8% of a sample with roughly 86,000 distinct CDR3 sequences, 15% to 20% of them seen once. The sequenced material came from naive CD8+ T cells from blood, with Jurkat cell RNA spiked in. Subset denoted: FACS-sorted CD8+CD4-CCR7+CD45RA+ naive T cells. This clonotype originated in a human donor in good health. Some libraries in this study had Jurkat cell RNA spiked in. The chain is built from TRBV5-1 and TRBJ2-5; TRBD1 aligns across 8 bases. The CDR3 protein is CASSLGQGHLETQYF. DNA of the CDR3: TGCGCCAGCAGCTTAGGACAGGGCCACTTGGAGACCCAGTACTTC.